These T cell receptor beta chains were read from a single sample in a study of shared clonotypes between healthy human individuals. Clones were sequenced by immunoSEQ multiplex PCR, and TCRdb holds only the in-frame ones, with some missing. The sample has fewer than 800,000 clones, about 90% seen once. The source material was naive CD8+ T cells sorted from blood. The receptor set was obtained from a man between 25 and 39 years old in good health. CDR3s include the opening cysteine and the closing phenylalanine or tryptophan.

CDR3,V
CASSPQGNGEKLFF,TRBV7-2
CASRLMTGGRTDTQYF,TRBV4-1
CASSQSLANEQFF,TRBV4-1
CASSVGTSGYNEQFF,TRBV9
CASSLGTASYEQYF,TRBV6-5
CASSERGALEQYF,TRBV10-2
CASGPTGTGELFF,TRBV12-5
CASSSGTSDTGELFF,TRBV27
CASSLGPPRGDTQYF,TRBV11-2
CASSLRTSGSTGELFF,TRBV11-2